The 27 T cell receptor beta chains below all came from one sample that was sequenced in a study of T cell repertoires in cytomegalovirus infection. Via MiXCR, TCRdb re-called the reads, giving one row per CDR3 protein. The sample lists a few hundred thousand distinct CDR3 sequences, around 27% occurring once. The sequencing sample was made of PBMCs. These receptor sequences come from a human donor in good health (CMV status not recorded). Some clones in this sample may be carry-over from other donors' samples.

V is TRBV12-3 or TRBV12-4 and J is TRBJ1-5; D ambiguous. Trimming took 3 bases from V and 7 from J, leaving 10 bases between them. CDR3 size: 13 residues. The CDR3: CASSFVLEQPQHF. The CDR3 DNA reads as TGTGCCAGCAGTTTCGTCCTCGAACAGCCCCAGCATTTT.

This clonotype was detected a few times. This CDR3 reads CASSPPGPGYGYTF. The CDR3 DNA reads as TGTGCCAGCAGCCCGCCAGGTCCCGGGTATGGCTACACCTTC. The V and J genes are TRBV7-6 and TRBJ1-2, with no clear D. The V gene's germline CDR1 is SGHVS and CDR2 FNYEAQ. V was cut by 5 bases and J by 5 bases, with 15 bases left in between. This CDR3 region has 14 residues.

The V and J genes are TRBV6-5 and TRBJ2-5; TRBD2 agrees at 12 bases. Unmatched junction bases numbered 9, after V lost 6 bases and J lost 13 bases. Germline lookup yields CDR1 MNHEY and CDR2 SVGAGI. This CDR3 is built from 13 residues. CDR3 DNA: TGTGCCAGCAGCCGGACTAGCGGGACGCCGTCGTACTTC. Residues: CASSRTSGTPSYF.

This chain uses TRBV7-2 with TRBJ2-4; D call uncertain. The germline V gene has CDR1 SGHTA and CDR2 FQGNSA. This CDR3 is 16 amino acids long. Trimming took 4 bases from V and 0 from J, leaving 13 bases between them. CDR3 nucleotide sequence: TGTGCCAGCAGCTCCCAGCTCACCCTAGCCAAAAACATTCAGTACTTC. It is translated as CASSSQLTLAKNIQYF.

With regard to this clonotype: One base away lies a much larger clone, so this may be a sequencing read error. V is TRBV6-2 or TRBV6-3 and J is TRBJ2-5; 12 nucleotides align to TRBD2. The CDR3 has 14 residues. Germline-derived CDR1 and CDR2 are MNHEY and SVGEGT. Trimming cost V 7 bases and J 4 bases; bases outside gene matches: 4. In DNA, the CDR3 is TGTGCCAGCACCCAGACTAGCGGGAGAGAGACCCAGTACTTC. Residues: CASTQTSGRETQYF.

This clonotype was counted ten times or more. As DNA, the CDR3 is TGTGCCAGCAGCAAACAGGGGGCCAAAAACATTCAGTACTTC. Its protein is CASSKQGAKNIQYF. The rearrangement joins TRBV7-6 to TRBJ2-4, with 7 bases lining up with TRBD1. Germline trimming cut 5 bases from V and 1 base from J; bases unmatched to any gene: 2. CDR1 is SGHVS, CDR2 FNYEAQ, per germline. CDR3 length: 14 amino acids.

The chain joins TRBV29-1 to TRBJ2-5; D possibly matches TRBD1 or TRBD2 (7 bases each). The CDR3 covers 15 residues. The germline V gene has CDR1 SQVTM and CDR2 ANQGSEA. Trimming removed 4 bases at V and 5 bases at J, with 20 bases between. The CDR3 sequence: CSVGAGGAIVETQYF. CDR3 coding DNA: TGCAGCGTTGGGGCAGGGGGGGCGATCGTGGAGACCCAGTACTTC.

This clonotype was counted only a few times. V is TRBV6-6 and J is TRBJ2-3, with TRBD2 matching over 11 bases. The CDR3 runs to 13 residues. V dropped 10 bases and J dropped 5; count of bases not matched to a gene: 5. Germline assignment: CDR1 MNHNY and CDR2 SVGAGI (reference sequence). The CDR3: CAKGLAGGDTQYF. The CDR3 nucleotides read TGTGCCAAGGGGCTAGCGGGAGGAGATACGCAGTATTTT.

In its sample, this clonotype was seen a few times. The chain carries TRBV7-6 and TRBJ2-7; TRBD1 matches at 11 bases. With V trimmed by 4 bases and J by 5 bases, 13 bases remained unmatched. CDR1 is SGHVS and CDR2 is FNYEAQ in the germline V gene. This CDR3 spans 17 amino acids. This CDR3 is CASSSFTGQGARHEQYF. The CDR3 bases are TGTGCCAGCAGCTCCTTCACCGGACAGGGGGCGCGGCACGAGCAGTACTTC. Based on the CDR3 plus reference TRBV7-6 and TRBJ2-7, the full variable domain is GAGVSQSPRYKVTKRGQDVALRCDPISGHVSLYWYRQALGQGPEFLTYFNYEAQQDKSGLPNDRFSAERPEGSISTLTIQRTEQRDSAMYRCASSSFTGQGARHEQYFGPGTRLTVT.

This clonotype was seen only once. V is TRBV11-2 and J is TRBJ2-1; D possibly corresponds to TRBD2 (6 bases). The length of the CDR3 is 15 residues. Germline assignment: CDR1 SGHAT and CDR2 FQNNGV. V was trimmed by 1 base and J by 5 bases, leaving 12 bases between them. CDR3 nucleotide sequence: TGTGCCAGCAGCTTAGGTGGGAGGAGGAACAATGAGCAGTTCTTC. Its translation: CASSLGGRRNNEQFF.

The gene calls are TRBV19 and TRBJ1-5, with D unclear. This CDR3 has 14 residues. Germline V gene data show CDR1 as LNHDA and CDR2 as SQIVND (reference sequence). Trimming pared 7 bases from V and 5 bases from J, leaving 15 bases between. The CDR3 sequence is CASNQQPPDQPQHF. DNA for the CDR3: TGTGCCAGTAATCAACAGCCCCCCGATCAGCCCCAGCATTTT.

V gene TRBV5-6 combines with J gene TRBJ1-1; 7 bases fit TRBD1. This CDR3 spans 16 amino acids. Trimming cost V 0 bases and J 7 bases; bases outside gene matches: 12. Germline V CDR1 and CDR2: SGHDT, YYEEEE. Written as DNA, the CDR3 is TGTGCCAGCAGCTTGGCTGAGGGGGCCCTACCGGGTGAAGCTTTCTTT. Its translation: CASSLAEGALPGEAFF.

In this sample, this clonotype turned up a few times. This chain connects TRBV2 to TRBJ1-2, with a tentative D call TRBD1 (5 bases). Germline CDR1 is SNHLY and CDR2 is FYNNEI. The length of the CDR3 is 14 residues. Trimming left V 7 bases short and J 4 bases short, with 16 bases between. Here the CDR3 DNA reads TGTGCCAGCACGGTTGGTAGACAGCGCTATGGCTACACCTTC. It encodes CASTVGRQRYGYTF. Variable domain in full (rest from reference TRBV2 and TRBJ1-2): EPEVTQTPSHQVTQMGQEVILRCVPISNHLYFYWYRQILGQKVEFLVSFYNNEISEKSEIFDDQFSVERPDGSNFTLKIRSTKLEDSAMYFCASTVGRQRYGYTFGSGTRLTVV.

The CDR3 DNA follows: TGCAGTGCTGGTACCGGGACTAGCGGACAAGAGACCCAGTACTTC. It codes for CSAGTGTSGQETQYF. This chain uses TRBV20-1 with TRBJ2-5, with 11 nucleotides matching TRBD2. The ends lost 5 bases at V and 2 bases at J; junction bases unmatched: 7. Germline CDR1 DFQATT, CDR2 SNEGSKA (reference sequence). The CDR3 spans 15 residues.

The table lists this clonotype with many counts. The J gene is TRBJ2-1, the V gene TRBV6-2 or TRBV6-3; 10 bases fit TRBD2. V was pared by 6 bases and J by 4 bases, with 9 bases of the junction left unmatched. The V gene's germline CDR1 is MNHEY and CDR2 SVGEGT. CDR3 length: 16 amino acids. This CDR3 reads CASSKRTSGLYNEQFF. The DNA of the CDR3 is TGTGCCAGCAGCAAGAGGACTAGCGGTTTATACAATGAGCAGTTCTTC.

This clonotype came up a few times. This chain links TRBV12-3 or TRBV12-4 with TRBJ2-7, with 9 positions matching TRBD2. The CDR3 runs 15 residues. J gave up 4 bases and V 5 bases, and 9 bases lay outside the gene matches. The CDR3 here is CASSPQNSGSYEQYF. The CDR3, as DNA: TGTGCCAGCAGTCCCCAAAATAGCGGGAGTTACGAGCAGTACTTC.

In the case of this clonotype: The junction does not match germline at one end; this may be a read error. The chain links TRBV6-2 or TRBV6-3 to TRBJ2-1; 8 nucleotides line up with TRBD2. The CDR3 covers 20 residues. Germline V gene sequence: CDR1 MNHEY, CDR2 SVGEGT. CDR3 in DNA: TGTGCCAGCAGTCACTCCCCTCTAGCGGGCCTCCTGAGCTCCTACAATGAGCAGTTCTTC. Translating it yields CASSHSPLAGLLSSYNEQFF.

Only a few counts were recorded for this clonotype. The chain combines TRBV12-3 or TRBV12-4 with TRBJ2-7; 8 positions match TRBD1. CDR3 length equals 14 residues. V lost 7 bases and J lost 2; bases outside the gene matches: 7. The CDR3 DNA follows: TGTGCCAGCACCGCGGACAGGGAAGCCTACGAGCAGTACTTC. Its protein product is CASTADREAYEQYF.

This clonotype was recorded a few times. The CDR3 bases are TGTGCCAGCAGCCAAGGACCAGCGGGACTAGCGGCAGATACGCAGTATTTT. Its protein is CASSQGPAGLAADTQYF. V and J are TRBV14 and TRBJ2-3; 11 positions agree with TRBD2. The CDR3 has 17 residues. Trimming removed 1 base from V and 4 bases from J; junction bases left unmatched: 7. Germline values: CDR1 SGHDN, CDR2 FVKESK.

This clonotype has at least ten counts. The chain is built from TRBV19 and TRBJ1-2; D remains unclear. The germline V gene encodes CDR1 LNHDA and CDR2 SQIVND (reference sequence). This CDR3 has 12 residues. The V gene lost 6 bases and the J gene lost 2 bases, with 7 bases spanning the gap. The DNA of the CDR3 is TGTGCCAGTAGAGGAGGGAACTATGGCTACACCTTC. Translation gives CASRGGNYGYTF.

This clonotype was detected once. V is TRBV28 and J is TRBJ1-4; 9 bases agree with TRBD1. Trimming removed 4 bases from V and 7 bases from J; junction bases left unmatched: 4. CDR1 and CDR2 (germline): MDHEN, SYDVKM. The CDR3 runs 14 residues. The CDR3 here is CASSSGQGVEKLFF. The CDR3 region has the DNA TGTGCCAGCAGTTCGGGACAGGGAGTTGAAAAACTGTTTTTT.

V usage is TRBV28 and J usage is TRBJ1-1, with D unresolved. The CDR3 is 15 residues long. Trimming took off 2 bases at V and 4 bases at J, with 14 bases between the two ends. Germline loops: CDR1 MDHEN, CDR2 SYDVKM. CDR3 nucleotide sequence: TGTGCCAGCAGTTTAAGTTCGGGGATCGGCACTGAAGCTTTCTTT. Translated, it gives CASSLSSGIGTEAFF. Full variable domain (remainder filled in from reference TRBV28 and TRBJ1-1): DVKVTQSSRYLVKRTGEKVFLECVQDMDHENMFWYRQDPGLGLRLIYFSYDVKMKEKGDIPEGYSVSREKKERFSLILESASTNQTSMYLCASSLSSGIGTEAFFGQGTRLTVV.

A few counts support this clonotype. The rearrangement links TRBV7-9 to TRBJ2-1; no definite D call. This CDR3 has 14 residues. V lost 7 bases and J lost 5, with 15 bases in between. Per germline, CDR1 SEHNR and CDR2 FQNEAQ (reference sequence). The CDR3, as DNA: TGTGCCAGCAACCCCCAAAGGGTAAACAATGAGCAGTTCTTC. This translates into CASNPQRVNNEQFF.

This clonotype was recorded a few times. This chain joins TRBV28 and TRBJ2-5; 9 bases are shared with TRBD2. V was clipped by 4 bases and J by 4 bases; unmatched bases: 7. Germline values: CDR1 MDHEN, CDR2 SYDVKM. The CDR3 sequence is 15 residues long. This CDR3 is CASSYIAGDGETQYF. The CDR3 DNA follows: TGTGCCAGCAGTTACATAGCGGGAGATGGAGAGACCCAGTACTTC.

The gene calls are TRBV3-1 and TRBJ2-3, with 7 bases identical to TRBD2. V shed 6 bases and J 1 base; nucleotides not matched to a gene: 10. The CDR3 is made up of 16 amino acids. Germline V gives CDR1 LGHDT, CDR2 YNNKEL (reference sequence). CDR3 nucleotide sequence: TGTGCCAGCAGTTCGGGGGGAGCGACTCGCACAGATACGCAGTATTTT. Protein sequence: CASSSGGATRTDTQYF.

To note about this clonotype: A read error may produce the germline difference seen at one junction end. The chain combines TRBV11-3 with TRBJ1-1, with TRBD1 identical over 7 bases. Germline CDR1 and CDR2: SGHNT and YENEEA. The CDR3 contains 16 residues. The CDR3 reads CASSGQVSGLGTEDFF. CDR3 nucleotide sequence: TGTGCCAGCAGCGGACAGGTCTCGGGGTTGGGAACTGAAGATTTCTTT.

This clonotype appeared a few times. The chain joins TRBV11-2 to TRBJ2-1, with no clear D. Between the trimmed V and J ends, which lost 2 bases and 5 bases, there was a span of 4 bases. Germline V gives CDR1 SGHAT, CDR2 FQNNGV. The CDR3 has 12 amino acids. CDR3 sequence reads: CASSLMDNEQFF. The CDR3 nucleotides read TGTGCCAGCAGCTTAATGGACAATGAGCAGTTCTTC.